The clone carrying this TCR beta chain was found a few times. Its antigen is not identified. The draw of peripheral blood yielded around 10 milliliters from each donor. Germline CDR1 SGHTA, CDR2 FQGNSA. This CDR3 comprises 15 residues. V was shortened by 5 bases and J by 8 bases, with 16 bases between the two germline ends. It was with a sample-barcoded 5' primer and a J-beta primer mix that a second PCR of roughly 6 to 12 cycles was run. MiXCR was run by TCRdb on the 5' RACE reads, yielding one entry per CDR3 protein. The sample has 950,000 to 1,200,000 distinct CDR3 sequences; roughly two fifths are singletons. This specimen belongs to a study of blood T cells in healthy people across ages. Study outcomes and limitations: Aged donors had fewer naive CD4+ cells and lower diversity than long-lived donors. Per million T cells, the diversity of TCR beta decreased roughly linearly as age advanced.

The source material was blood. The sequence came from a man between 18 and 35 years old in good health. The chain uses TRBV7-2 and TRBJ1-6, with D perhaps TRBD1 (6 bases). DNA of the CDR3: TGTGCCAGCAGCCCCCGGTACGGGGGCTATTCACCCCTCCACTTT. This codes for CASSPRYGGYSPLHF.